The present T cell receptor (beta chain) was sequenced within a study of identifying expanded T cells in peripheral blood. Trimming shortened V by 0 bases and J by 0 bases, and 10 bases separated the two germline ends. Per germline, CDR1 SGHDT and CDR2 YYEEEE. The CDR3 runs to 15 residues. Collection occurred without any documented infections or immune events in donors. Some clones are missing from TCRdb's copy, which holds only in-frame ones; the method was immunoSEQ multiplex PCR. Counted here are roughly 100,000 clones, around 88% occurring once; the ten biggest clones make up around an eighth. The chain links TRBV5-6 to TRBJ2-7, with D perhaps matching TRBD2 (7 bases). This clonotype was sampled from a person aged 18 to 70 in good health. Sequencing was done on a sample of blood. This CDR3 is CASSLVGGLSYEQYF. CDR3 nucleotide sequence: TGTGCCAGCAGCTTGGTGGGGGGGCTCTCCTACGAGCAGTACTTC.